This T cell receptor (beta chain) came from a study of blood T cell repertoires in COVID-19. Study context: Material from acute and convalescent COVID-19 was sourced from the United States, Italy and Spain.

This clone turned up a few times. The V gene's germline CDR1 is SGHRS and CDR2 YFSETQ. Trimming cost V 2 bases and J 7 bases, with 15 bases left between them. This CDR3 contains 15 residues. In the source study's methods: Reference gene primer amplification in the assay estimated nucleated cell counts. Sequenced by immunoSEQ multiplex PCR; TCRdb stores in-frame clones only, minus some. That table gives V, J and clone size, and the DNA gave D and trimming. Among approximately 77,000 clones listed, 86% were seen once. The chain uses TRBV5-1 and TRBJ2-2; D possibly corresponds to TRBD2 (6 bases). Sequenced sample: peripheral blood. This receptor was taken from a man aged 30 to 39 with acute or convalescent COVID-19. CDR3 nucleotides: TGCGCCAGCAGCTTAAGGAGGGTTGATTACGGGGAGCTGTTTTTT. It yields the protein CASSLRRVDYGELFF. Drawing the rest from reference TRBV5-1 and TRBJ2-2, the complete variable domain is KAGVTQTPRYLIKTRGQQVTLSCSPISGHRSVSWYQQTPGQGLQFLFEYFSETQRNKGNFPGRFSGRQFSNSRSEMNVSTLELGDSALYLCASSLRRVDYGELFFGEGSRLTVL.